This record looks at one T cell receptor (beta chain) sequence and its context. Germline V gives CDR1 SNHLY, CDR2 FYNNEI. The CDR3 loop spans 11 amino acids. Trimming pared 2 bases from V and 8 bases from J, leaving 6 bases between. TCRdb redid the calling of the 5' RACE reads with MiXCR, one entry per CDR3 protein. The sample contains roughly 500,000 distinct CDR3 sequences, roughly 21% of which appear only once. This specimen comes from a study of T cells after yellow fever vaccination. The clonotype originates from a man aged 25-45 years who received the YFV17D yellow fever vaccine. Sequences were derived from PBMCs, sampled 15 days after the yellow fever booster vaccination. This rearrangement joins TRBV2 to TRBJ1-1; no firm D call. This chain's CDR3 is CASSESGEAFF. As DNA, the CDR3 is TGTGCCAGCAGTGAAAGTGGAGAAGCTTTCTTT.